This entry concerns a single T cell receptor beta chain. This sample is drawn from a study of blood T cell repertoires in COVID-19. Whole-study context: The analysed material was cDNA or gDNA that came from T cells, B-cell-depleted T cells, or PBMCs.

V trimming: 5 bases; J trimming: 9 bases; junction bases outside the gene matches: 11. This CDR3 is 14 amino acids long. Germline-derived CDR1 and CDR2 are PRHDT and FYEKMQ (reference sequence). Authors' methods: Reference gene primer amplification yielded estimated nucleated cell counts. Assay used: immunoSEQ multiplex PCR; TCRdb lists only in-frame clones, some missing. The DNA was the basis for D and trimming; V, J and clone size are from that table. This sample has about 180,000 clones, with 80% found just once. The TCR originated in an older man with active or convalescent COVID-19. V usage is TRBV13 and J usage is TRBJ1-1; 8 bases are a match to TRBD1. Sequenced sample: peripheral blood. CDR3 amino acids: CASSNLTGEVKAFF. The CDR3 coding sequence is TGTGCCAGCAGCAACCTGACAGGGGAGGTAAAAGCTTTCTTT.